This T cell receptor beta chain is drawn from a study of regulatory T cells in long-lasting Graves disease. Libraries of TCR beta came from iRepertoire HTBI primers plus Arm-PCR of CDR3 regions. MiXCR, applied by TCRdb to the multiplex PCR reads, yields one record per CDR3 protein. The sample lists hundreds of thousands of distinct CDR3 sequences; around 17% were seen once. This clonotype has a single count. Its antigen is unidentified. Documented time point: newly diagnosed GD, antithyroid drugs for less than 3 months. Construction of the TCR library relied on RNA isolated from PBMCs. Study-level points and caveats: Persistent Graves' cases showed lower TCR diversity than newly diagnosed cases. The number of shared public clonotypes was higher in persistent patients (approximately 3,000) than new patients (more than 850).

In addition, the sample was reused for a study of T cells in Graves' hyperthyroidism and ophthalmopathy. That report notes: Prediction of ophthalmopathy progression came a median 6.5 months pre-onset.

Here the sequenced sample was peripheral blood mononuclear cells (PBMCs), taken at new diagnosis, from a patient treated with antithyroid drugs. The TCR was taken from a man between 35 and 55 years old with Graves disease.

Here the CDR3 DNA reads TGCGCCAGCAGCCAAGATGTCACGTTAGTAGATACGCAGTATTTT. It translates to CASSQDVTLVDTQYF. The rearrangement links TRBV4-3 to TRBJ2-3; D is unclear. CDR1 is LGHNA and CDR2 is YSLEER in the germline V gene. CDR3 size: 15 residues. Deletions cut 0 bases from V and 5 bases from J, with 12 bases between.